Detailed here is one TCR beta chain. Its antigen is still unknown. The data derive from a study of siplizumab effects on memory and regulatory T cells. Points from the study as a whole: It seemed that naive T cells were more diverse than memory cells and were major contributors to the alloresponse. Among mappable alloreactive CD4+ clones, the Treg-derived fraction averaged 68.8% with siplizumab versus about 25% in controls. Naive or memory phenotype assignment was not possible for roughly 80-96% of proliferating CD4+ or CD8+ clones. No functional test confirmed suppression by proliferating siplizumab-culture Tregs.

The method was immunoSEQ multiplex PCR; TCRdb's version includes in-frame clones alone and lacks a portion of them. The profile covers 92,000 or so clones, with around 89% appearing a single time and approximately 15% taken by the ten largest. The CDR3 contains 15 residues. Trimming stripped 2 bases from V and 0 bases from J, with 8 bases between. The germline CDR1 and CDR2 sequences are MNHNY and SVGAGI (reference sequence). The rearrangement links TRBV6-6 to TRBJ1-3; maybe TRBD1 (5 bases). The specimen sequenced was CD4+ T cells sorted from blood. This sequence was found in a human donor in good health. CDR3 sequence: CASSYRGGSGNTIYF. In DNA, the CDR3 is TGTGCCAGCAGTTACCGGGGGGGCTCTGGAAACACCATATATTTT.